A single TCR beta chain is shown here with its context. Its antigen is as yet unknown. The CDR3 loop spans 12 amino acids. The germline CDR1 and CDR2 sequences are SGHRS and YFSETQ. The V gene lost 0 bases and the J gene lost 7 bases, with 7 bases spanning the gap. Assay used: immunoSEQ multiplex PCR; TCRdb lists only in-frame clones, some missing. Of some 90,000 clones in the sample, 80% to 90% were seen once. The data are from a study of OX40 agonist ivuxolimab in advanced cancers. Study-wide points: The authors also found low normalized T-cell clonal expansion in some nonresponders.

The clonotype originates from an adult with an advanced solid tumor such as melanoma, head and neck, liver or kidney cancer. V gene TRBV5-1 combines with J gene TRBJ2-5, with unresolved D. Sequencing was performed on CD4+ or CD8+ T cells sorted from blood, taken in a trial of the OX40 agonist ivuxolimab. The CDR3 DNA sequence: TGCGCCAGCAGCTTGGGGCCGGGGACCCAGTACTTC. Its protein is CASSLGPGTQYF.